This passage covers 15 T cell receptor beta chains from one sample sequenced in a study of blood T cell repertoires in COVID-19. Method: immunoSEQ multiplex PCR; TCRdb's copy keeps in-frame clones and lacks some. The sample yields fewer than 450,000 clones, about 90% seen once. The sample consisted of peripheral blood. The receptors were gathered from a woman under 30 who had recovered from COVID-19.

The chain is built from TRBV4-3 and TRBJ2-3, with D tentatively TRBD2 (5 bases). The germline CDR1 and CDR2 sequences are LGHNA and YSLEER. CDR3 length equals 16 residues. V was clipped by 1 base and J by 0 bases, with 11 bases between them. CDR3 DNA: TGCGCCAGCAGCCAAGGCGAAGCGGCTAGCACAGATACGCAGTATTTT. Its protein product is CASSQGEAASTDTQYF.

CDR3 region: CASSLVEGLVAFF. CDR3 bases: TGTGCCAGCAGCTTAGTGGAGGGGTTGGTAGCTTTCTTT. The chain recombines TRBV7-2 with TRBJ1-1, with a tentative D call TRBD1 (5 bases). The CDR3 loop spans 13 amino acids. The V and J ends lost 1 base and 10 bases respectively, with 13 bases between them. Per the germline V gene, CDR1 is SGHTA and CDR2 is FQGNSA.

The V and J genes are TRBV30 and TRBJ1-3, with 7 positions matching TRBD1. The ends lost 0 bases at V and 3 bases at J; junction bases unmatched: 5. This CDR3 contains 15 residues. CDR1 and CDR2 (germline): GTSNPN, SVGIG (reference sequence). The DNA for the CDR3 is TGTGCCTGGAGTGTACCAGGGGGTTTTGGAAACACCATATATTTT. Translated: CAWSVPGGFGNTIYF.

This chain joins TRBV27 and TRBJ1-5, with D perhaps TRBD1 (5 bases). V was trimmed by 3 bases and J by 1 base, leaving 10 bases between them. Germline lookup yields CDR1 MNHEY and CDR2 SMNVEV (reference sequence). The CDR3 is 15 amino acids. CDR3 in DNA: TGTGCCAGCAGTTTGAGCCAGGGCAGCAATCAGCCCCAGCATTTT. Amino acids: CASSLSQGSNQPQHF.

Here the CDR3 DNA reads TGTGCCAGCAGCCCAGGGACAGCTTCTGGAAACACCATATATTTT. The encoded protein is CASSPGTASGNTIYF. The chain uses TRBV7-2 and TRBJ1-3; 7 bases agree with TRBD1. The CDR3 contains 15 residues. Germline loops: CDR1 SGHTA, CDR2 FQGNSA. Trimming at V came to 5 bases and at J to 1 base, leaving 5 bases not matched to a gene.

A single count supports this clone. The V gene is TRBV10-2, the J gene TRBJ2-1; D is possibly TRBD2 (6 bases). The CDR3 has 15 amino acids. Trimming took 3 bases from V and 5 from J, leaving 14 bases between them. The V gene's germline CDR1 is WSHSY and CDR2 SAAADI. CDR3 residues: CASSEIGRRDNEQFF. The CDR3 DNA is TGCGCCAGCAGTGAAATTGGGCGGAGGGACAATGAGCAGTTCTTC.

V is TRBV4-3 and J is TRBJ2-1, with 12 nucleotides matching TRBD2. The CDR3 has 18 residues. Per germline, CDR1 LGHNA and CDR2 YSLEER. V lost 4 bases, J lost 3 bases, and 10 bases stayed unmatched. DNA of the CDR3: TGCGCCAGCAGCCCTCTAGCGGGAGGGCCGTCCGGCTACAATGAGCAGTTCTTC. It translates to CASSPLAGGPSGYNEQFF.

Written as DNA, the CDR3 is TGTGCTAGTGGTTTGATTAGAGCTGGACAACAAGTTTATGGCTACACCTTC. Residues: CASGLIRAGQQVYGYTF. The chain employs TRBV12-5 and TRBJ1-2; maybe TRBD1 (5 bases). The V gene's germline CDR1 is LGHNT and CDR2 FRNRAP. CDR3 length equals 17 residues. V lost 2 bases, J lost 5 bases, and 21 bases lay in between.

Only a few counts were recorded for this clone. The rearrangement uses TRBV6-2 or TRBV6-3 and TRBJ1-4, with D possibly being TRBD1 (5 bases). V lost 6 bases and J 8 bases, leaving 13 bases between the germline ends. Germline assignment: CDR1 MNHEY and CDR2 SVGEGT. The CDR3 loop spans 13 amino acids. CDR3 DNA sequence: TGTGCCAGCAGCCCCAACGCAGGGGAAAAACTGTTTTTT. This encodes CASSPNAGEKLFF.

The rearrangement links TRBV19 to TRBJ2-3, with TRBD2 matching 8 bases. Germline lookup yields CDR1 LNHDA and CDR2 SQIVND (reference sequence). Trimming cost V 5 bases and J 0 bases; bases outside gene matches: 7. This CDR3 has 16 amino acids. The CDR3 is CASSRTSGSSTDTQYF. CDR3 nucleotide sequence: TGTGCCAGTAGTCGAACTAGCGGTTCTAGCACAGATACGCAGTATTTT.

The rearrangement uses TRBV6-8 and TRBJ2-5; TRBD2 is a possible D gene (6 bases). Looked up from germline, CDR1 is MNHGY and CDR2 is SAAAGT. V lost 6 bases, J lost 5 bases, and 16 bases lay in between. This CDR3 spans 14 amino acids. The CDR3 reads CASSRRRGEETQYF. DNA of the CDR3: TGTGCCAGCAGCCGTAGGCGGGGTGAGGAGACCCAGTACTTC.

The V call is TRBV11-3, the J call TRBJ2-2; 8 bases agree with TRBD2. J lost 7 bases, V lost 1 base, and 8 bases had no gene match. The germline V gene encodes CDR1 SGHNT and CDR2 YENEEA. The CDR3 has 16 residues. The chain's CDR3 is CASSLGGLENYGELFF. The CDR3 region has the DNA TGTGCCAGCAGCTTAGGGGGACTAGAAAATTACGGGGAGCTGTTTTTT.

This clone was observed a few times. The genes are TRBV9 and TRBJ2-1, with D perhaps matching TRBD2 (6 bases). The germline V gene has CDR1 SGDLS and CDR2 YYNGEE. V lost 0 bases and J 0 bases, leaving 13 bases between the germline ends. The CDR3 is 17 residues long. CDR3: CASSVGVGGPSYNEQFF. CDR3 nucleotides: TGTGCCAGCAGCGTAGGTGTGGGAGGCCCCTCCTACAATGAGCAGTTCTTC.

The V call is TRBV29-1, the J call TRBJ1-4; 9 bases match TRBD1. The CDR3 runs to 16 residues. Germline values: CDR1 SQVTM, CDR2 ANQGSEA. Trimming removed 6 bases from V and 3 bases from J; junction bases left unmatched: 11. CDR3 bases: TGCAGCGTCGGGACAGGGCCACCCCAGGCTAATGAAAAACTGTTTTTT. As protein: CSVGTGPPQANEKLFF. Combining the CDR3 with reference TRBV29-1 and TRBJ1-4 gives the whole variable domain SAVISQKPSRDICQRGTSLTIQCQVDSQVTMMFWYRQQPGQSLTLIATANQGSEATYESGFVIDKFPISRPNLTFSTLTVSNMSPEDSSIYLCSVGTGPPQANEKLFFGSGTQLSVL.

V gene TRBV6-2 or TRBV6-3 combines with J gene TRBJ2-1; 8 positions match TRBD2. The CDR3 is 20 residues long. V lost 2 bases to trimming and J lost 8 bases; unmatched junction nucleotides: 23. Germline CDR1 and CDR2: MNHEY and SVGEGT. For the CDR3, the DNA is TGTGCCAGCAGTTACCCACCCCTAGCGGGTGGGCTTAGTGCTATAGATGAGCAGTTCTTC. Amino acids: CASSYPPLAGGLSAIDEQFF.